This is a list of T cell receptor beta chains from one sample in a study of OX40 agonist ivuxolimab in advanced cancers. Libraries were prepared by immunoSEQ multiplex PCR; TCRdb keeps only in-frame clonotypes and omits some of them. The sample records about 50,000 clones, 82% being singletons. Sequencing used CD4+ or CD8+ T cells sorted from blood, obtained in a trial of the OX40 agonist ivuxolimab. The receptors were gathered from an adult with an advanced solid tumor such as melanoma, head and neck, liver or kidney cancer. Each CDR3 is given with its conserved first and last residue. D genes are given only for firm matches. Size values are once, few and many counts, or a class for expanded clones, and some rows have none.

v_gene	abundance	j_gene	d_gene	CDR3nt	CDR3aa
TRBV5-4	medium-sized	TRBJ1-6	.	TGTGCCAGCAGCGCCGTAGGGGGGGATTCACCCCTCCACTTT	CASSAVGGDSPLHF
TRBV19	.	TRBJ2-7	.	TGTGCCAGTAGTATAGATCTCAGGGGCTACGAGCAGTACTTC	CASSIDLRGYEQYF
TRBV7-9	once	TRBJ2-1	TRBD1	TGTGCCAGCAGCCTCGACAGGGTTGGTGAGCAGTTCTTC	CASSLDRVGEQFF
TRBV6-1	.	TRBJ2-5	.	TGTGCCAGCAGTGTCGGGGTTCGGGAGACCCAGTACTTC	CASSVGVRETQYF
TRBV6-1	.	TRBJ1-5	TRBD1	TGTGCCAGCAGTGGCGGACAGGGGCGCAATCAGCCCCAGCATTTT	CASSGGQGRNQPQHF
TRBV5-4	.	TRBJ1-1	.	TGTGCCAGCAGCCGGGGGGGGAACACTGAAGCTTTCTTT	CASSRGGNTEAFF
TRBV27	few	TRBJ1-1	TRBD1	TGTGCCAGCAGTCCGCTGACAGGGGGTTGGACTGAAGCTTTCTTT	CASSPLTGGWTEAFF
TRBV11-1	.	TRBJ2-1	.	TGTGCCAGCAGCCGCCCCGGGATTAATGAGCAGTTCTTC	CASSRPGINEQFF
TRBV5-1	.	TRBJ2-3	TRBD1	TGCGCCAGCAGCTTGGGAGACAGGGGCACAGATACGCAGTATTTT	CASSLGDRGTDTQYF
TRBV19	.	TRBJ2-3	.	TGTGCCAGTAGTATGGGGGAAGGAGATACGCAGTATTTT	CASSMGEGDTQYF
TRBV19	.	TRBJ1-3	.	TGTGCCAGTCGGAACTCAGGGGAGACGTACGGAAACACCATATATTTT	CASRNSGETYGNTIYF
TRBV6-1	once	TRBJ2-7	.	TGTGCCAGCAACCTACGGGACGCTGACTACGAGCAGTACTTC	CASNLRDADYEQYF
TRBV28	.	TRBJ2-7	TRBD1	TGTGCCAGCAGACGCCGGGACAGGGGGCTCTACGAGCAGTACTTC	CASRRRDRGLYEQYF
TRBV7-6	.	TRBJ2-3	.	TGTGCCAGCAGCTTAGTAATCCCTCCCGATACGCAGTATTTT	CASSLVIPPDTQYF
TRBV2	.	TRBJ1-1	TRBD1	TGTGCCAGCGACAGGGGGCTTCAGGGCACTGAAGCTTTCTTT	CASDRGLQGTEAFF
TRBV19	.	TRBJ2-3	.	TGTGCCAGTAGTATAGATCTGGAGGATCGTGCAGATACGCAGTATTTT	CASSIDLEDRADTQYF
TRBV30	.	TRBJ2-2	.	TGTGCCTGGGGTGGGGCTTCCGGGGAGCTGTTTTTT	CAWGGASGELFF
TRBV5-1	.	TRBJ2-7	.	TGCGCCAGCAGCTTAAGACCTTACGAGCAGTACTTC	CASSLRPYEQYF
TRBV5-1	.	TRBJ2-5	TRBD2	TGCGCCAGCAGCTTAGGAGCGGGGGGGCTCCTGGAGACCCAGTACTTC	CASSLGAGGLLETQYF
TRBV5-1	.	TRBJ1-4	.	TGCGCCAGCAGCTCTCGACAGGCTAATGAAAAACTGTTTTTT	CASSSRQANEKLFF
TRBV2	.	TRBJ2-3	TRBD1	TGTGCCAGCACCAGGGGGCAGACAGATACGCAGTATTTT	CASTRGQTDTQYF
TRBV6-5	once	TRBJ2-7	TRBD1	TGTGCCAGCAGAAAAACCGGGACAGGGCAAGAGCAGTACTTC	CASRKTGTGQEQYF
TRBV9	.	TRBJ1-6	.	TGTGCCAGCAGCCCCCAGACGTTTAATTCACCCCTCCACTTT	CASSPQTFNSPLHF
TRBV5-1	.	TRBJ2-2	.	TGCGCCAGCAGCTTGTCGGGGTTGAGGGCCGGGGAGCTGTTTTTT	CASSLSGLRAGELFF
TRBV7-8	.	TRBJ1-4	.	TGTGCCAGCAGCTTGCAGAGGGGGGCAGGACCCCTGAAAAAACTGTTTTTT	CASSLQRGAGPLKKLFF
TRBV2	.	TRBJ1-5	TRBD1	TGTGCCAGCAGCCGGACAGGGGTTGGCAATCAGCCCCAGCATTTT	CASSRTGVGNQPQHF
TRBV5-4	.	TRBJ2-7	.	TGTGCCAGCAGCTTGGTAGATGGACGCTACGAGCAGTACTTC	CASSLVDGRYEQYF
TRBV5-1	.	TRBJ1-1	.	TGCGCCAGCAGCTTAGAGGGGACTGAAGCTTTCTTT	CASSLEGTEAFF
TRBV29-1	.	TRBJ1-3	.	TGCAGCGTTCTGCCGGACGGAAACACCATATATTTT	CSVLPDGNTIYF
TRBV9	.	TRBJ2-7	.	TGTGCCAGCAGCGTAAATCCGACTACTAAAGGTTACGAGCAGTACTTC	CASSVNPTTKGYEQYF
TRBV7-8	.	TRBJ1-1	.	TGTGCCAGCAGCTTGGTACTTTACACTGAAGCTTTCTTT	CASSLVLYTEAFF
TRBV11-3	.	TRBJ2-3	.	TGTGCCAGCAGCCCAGGGGTGCTAGCCACAGATACGCAGTATTTT	CASSPGVLATDTQYF
TRBV10-1	few	TRBJ1-2	TRBD1	TGCGCCAGCAGTCGGACAGGGAACTATGGCTACACCTTC	CASSRTGNYGYTF
TRBV2	once	TRBJ2-1	TRBD1	TGTGCCAGCAGTGCGAATACAGGGGCCTACAATGAGCAGTTCTTC	CASSANTGAYNEQFF
TRBV5-8	.	TRBJ2-1	.	TGTGCCACCGGGGGCCACAATGAGCAGTTCTTC	CATGGHNEQFF